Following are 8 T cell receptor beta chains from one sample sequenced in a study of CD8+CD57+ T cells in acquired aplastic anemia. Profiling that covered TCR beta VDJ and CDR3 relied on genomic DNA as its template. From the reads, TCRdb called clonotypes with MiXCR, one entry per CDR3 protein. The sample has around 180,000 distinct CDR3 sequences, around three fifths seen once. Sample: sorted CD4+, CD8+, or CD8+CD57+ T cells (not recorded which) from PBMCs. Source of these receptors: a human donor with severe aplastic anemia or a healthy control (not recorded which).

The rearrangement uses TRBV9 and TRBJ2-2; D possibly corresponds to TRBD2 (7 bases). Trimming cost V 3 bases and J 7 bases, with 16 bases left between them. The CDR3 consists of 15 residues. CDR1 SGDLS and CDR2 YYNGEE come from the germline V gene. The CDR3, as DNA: TGTGCCAGCAGCGATCGAGGGGGGGCCATCGGGGAGCTGTTTTTT. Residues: CASSDRGGAIGELFF.

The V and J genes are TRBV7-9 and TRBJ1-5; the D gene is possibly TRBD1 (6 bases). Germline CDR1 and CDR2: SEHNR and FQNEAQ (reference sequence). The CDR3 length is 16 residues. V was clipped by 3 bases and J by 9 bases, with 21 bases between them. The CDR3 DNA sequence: TGTGCCAGCAGCTTTTCGAGCGGGGGGCCCGTAGCGCCCCAGCATTTT. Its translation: CASSFSSGGPVAPQHF.

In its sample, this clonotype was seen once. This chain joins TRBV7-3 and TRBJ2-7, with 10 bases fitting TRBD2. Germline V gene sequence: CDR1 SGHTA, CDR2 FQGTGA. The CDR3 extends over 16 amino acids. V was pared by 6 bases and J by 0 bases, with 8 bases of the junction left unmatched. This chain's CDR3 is CASRTGTSVSSYEQYF. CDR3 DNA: TGTGCCAGCAGAACCGGGACTAGCGTCTCCTCCTACGAGCAGTACTTC.

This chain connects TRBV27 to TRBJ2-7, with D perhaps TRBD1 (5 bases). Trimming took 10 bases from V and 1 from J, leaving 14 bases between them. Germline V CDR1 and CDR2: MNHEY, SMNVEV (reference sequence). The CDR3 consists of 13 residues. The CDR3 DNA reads TGTGCCACCTCGGTGGGGCCTTCCTACGAGCAGTACTTC. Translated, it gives CATSVGPSYEQYF.

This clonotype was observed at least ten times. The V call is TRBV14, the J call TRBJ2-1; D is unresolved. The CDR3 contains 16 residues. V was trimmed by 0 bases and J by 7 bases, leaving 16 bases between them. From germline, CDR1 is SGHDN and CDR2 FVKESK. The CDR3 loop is CASSQDLTWARNEQFF. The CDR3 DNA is TGTGCCAGCAGCCAAGATTTGACTTGGGCAAGGAATGAGCAGTTCTTC.

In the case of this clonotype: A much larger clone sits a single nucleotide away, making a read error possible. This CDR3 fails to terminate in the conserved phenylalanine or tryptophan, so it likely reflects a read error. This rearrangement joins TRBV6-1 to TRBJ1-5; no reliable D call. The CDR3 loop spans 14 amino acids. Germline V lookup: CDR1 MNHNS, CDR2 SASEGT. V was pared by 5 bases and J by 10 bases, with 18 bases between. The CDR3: CASSLIPEAGPQHL. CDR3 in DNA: TGTGCCAGCAGTTTGATCCCAGAAGCGGGACCCCAGCATCTT.

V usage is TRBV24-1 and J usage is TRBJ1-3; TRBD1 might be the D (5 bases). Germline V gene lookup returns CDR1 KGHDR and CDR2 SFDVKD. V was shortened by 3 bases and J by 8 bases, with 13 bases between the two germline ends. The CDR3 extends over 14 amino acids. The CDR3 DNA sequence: TGTGCCACCAGTGATCCCGGGGCAGGACACACCATATATTTT. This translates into CATSDPGAGHTIYF.

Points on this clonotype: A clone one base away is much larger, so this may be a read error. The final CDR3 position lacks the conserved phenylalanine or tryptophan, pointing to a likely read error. CDR3 sequence (DNA): TGCGCCAGCAGCCAAGGAGGTGGCGGTGAAGCTTTCTCT. It specifies CASSQGGGGEAFS. This chain links TRBV4-3 with TRBJ1-1; D gene uncertain. The CDR3 sequence is 13 residues long. Looked up from germline, CDR1 is LGHNA and CDR2 is YSLEER. Trimming left V 1 base short and J 7 bases short, with 10 bases between.